This TCR beta chain was identified during a study of blood T cell repertoires in COVID-19. Study details: Acute and convalescent COVID-19 specimens originated in the United States, Italy and Spain. From T cells, B-cell-depleted T cells, or PBMCs came the material, which was cDNA or gDNA.

The V gene's germline CDR1 is LNHDA and CDR2 SQIVND (reference sequence). Trimming stripped 8 bases from V and 0 bases from J, with 11 bases between. The length of the CDR3 is 14 residues. Participants were placed into cohorts based on the clinical history they reported. Source study methods: How many nucleated cells were present was estimated from reference gene primer amplification. Repertoires were generated with immunoSEQ multiplex PCR, while TCRdb's copy carries only in-frame clones and drops some. Clonal size and the V and J genes are those of that table, whereas D and trimming came from the DNA. Altogether about 480,000 clones are present, roughly 90% being singletons, with the ten largest covering approximately 2%.

Sequenced sample: PBMCs or T cells enriched from blood (not recorded which). This chain connects TRBV19 to TRBJ1-5; TRBD1 is a possible D gene (6 bases). The receptor was derived from a woman aged 35 to 49 who had recovered from COVID-19. In nucleotides, the CDR3 is TGTGCCAGTTGGGACATTCATAGCAATCAGCCCCAGCATTTT. As protein: CASWDIHSNQPQHF.